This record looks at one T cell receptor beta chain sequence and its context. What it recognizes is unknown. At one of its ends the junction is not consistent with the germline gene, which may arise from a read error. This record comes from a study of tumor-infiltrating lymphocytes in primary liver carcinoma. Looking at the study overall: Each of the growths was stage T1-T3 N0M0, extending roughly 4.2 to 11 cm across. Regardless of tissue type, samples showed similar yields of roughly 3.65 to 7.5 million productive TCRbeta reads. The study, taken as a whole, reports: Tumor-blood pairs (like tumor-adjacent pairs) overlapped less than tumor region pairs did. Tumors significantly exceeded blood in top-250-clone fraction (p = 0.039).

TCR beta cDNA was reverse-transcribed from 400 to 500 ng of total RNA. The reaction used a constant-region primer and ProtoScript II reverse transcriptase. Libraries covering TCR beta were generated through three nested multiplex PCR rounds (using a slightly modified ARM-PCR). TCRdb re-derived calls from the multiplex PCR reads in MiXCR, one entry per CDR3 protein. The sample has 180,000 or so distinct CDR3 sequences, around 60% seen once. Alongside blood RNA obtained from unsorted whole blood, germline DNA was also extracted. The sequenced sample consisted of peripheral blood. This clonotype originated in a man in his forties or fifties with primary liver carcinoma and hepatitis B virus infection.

The CDR3 coding sequence is TGTGCCAGCAGTAAGAAGGGGGGAAACGCAGATACGCAGTTTTTT. It yields the protein CASSKKGGNADTQFF. The chain joins TRBV11-2 to TRBJ2-3; D is perhaps TRBD1 or TRBD2 (6 bases each). CDR1 SGHAT and CDR2 FQNNGV come from the germline V gene. This CDR3 has 15 amino acids. Full variable domain (remainder filled in from reference TRBV11-2 and TRBJ2-3): EAGVAQSPRYKIIEKRQSVAFWCNPISGHATLYWYQQILGQGPKLLIQFQNNGVVDDSQLPKDRFSAERLKGVDSTLKIQPAKLEDSAVYLCASSKKGGNADTQFFGPGTRLTVL.